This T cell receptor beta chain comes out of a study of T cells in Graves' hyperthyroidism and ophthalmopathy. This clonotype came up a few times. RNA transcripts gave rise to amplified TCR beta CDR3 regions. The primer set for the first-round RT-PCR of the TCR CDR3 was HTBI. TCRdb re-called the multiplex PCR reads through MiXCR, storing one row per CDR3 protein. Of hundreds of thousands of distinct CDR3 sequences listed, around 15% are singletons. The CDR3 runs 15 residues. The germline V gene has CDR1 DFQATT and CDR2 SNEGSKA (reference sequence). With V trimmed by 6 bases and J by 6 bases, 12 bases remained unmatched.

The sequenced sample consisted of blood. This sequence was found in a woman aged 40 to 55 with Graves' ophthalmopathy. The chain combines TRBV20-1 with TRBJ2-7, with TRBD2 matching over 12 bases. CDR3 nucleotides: TGCAGTGCCGGACTTTCTAGCGGGAGGGCCGTCGAGCAGTACTTC. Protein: CSAGLSSGRAVEQYF.